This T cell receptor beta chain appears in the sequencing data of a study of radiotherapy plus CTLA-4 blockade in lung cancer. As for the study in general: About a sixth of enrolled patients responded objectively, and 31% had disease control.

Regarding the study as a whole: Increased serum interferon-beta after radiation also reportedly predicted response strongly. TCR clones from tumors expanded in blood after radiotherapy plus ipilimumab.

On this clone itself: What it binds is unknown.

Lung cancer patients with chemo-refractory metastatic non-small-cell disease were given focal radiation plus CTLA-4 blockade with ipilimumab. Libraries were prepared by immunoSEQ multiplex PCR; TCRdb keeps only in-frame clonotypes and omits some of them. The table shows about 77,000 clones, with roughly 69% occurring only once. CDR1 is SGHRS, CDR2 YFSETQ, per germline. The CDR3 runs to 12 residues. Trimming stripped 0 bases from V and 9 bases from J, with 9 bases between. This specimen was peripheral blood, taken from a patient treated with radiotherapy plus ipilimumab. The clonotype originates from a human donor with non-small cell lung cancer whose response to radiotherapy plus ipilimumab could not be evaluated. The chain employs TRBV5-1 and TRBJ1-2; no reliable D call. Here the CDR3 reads CASSLERVSYTF. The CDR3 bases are TGCGCCAGCAGCTTGGAACGGGTGAGCTACACCTTC.